This TCR beta chain was retrieved from a study of CD8 T cells in Susac syndrome. The RNA, 0.5 to 1 ug, was put through reverse transcription using random hexamers. TCRdb processed the immunoSEQ multiplex PCR reads anew with MiXCR; each CDR3 protein has one entry. In the table there are more than 100,000 distinct CDR3 sequences, roughly 80% of which are singletons. From blood CD8+ and CD4+ T cells, the TCR beta chain was sequenced. V was clipped by 5 bases and J by 7 bases, with 12 bases between them. The CDR3 sequence is 12 residues long. The germline V gene encodes CDR1 SQVTM and CDR2 ANQGSEA. This chain connects TRBV29-1 to TRBJ2-1; D gene ambiguous. The sequence was obtained from a human donor with multiple sclerosis. Sequencing used CD8+ T cells from PBMCs. The CDR3 bases are TGCAGCGTTCACACCTCGGGTAATGAGCAGTTCTTC. Amino acid sequence: CSVHTSGNEQFF.